Detailed here is one TCR beta chain. Trimming took 5 bases from V and 3 from J; bases not matched to a gene: 4. CDR1 SGHVS and CDR2 FQNEAQ come from the germline V gene. CDR3 size: 14 residues. The data were taken from a study of OX40 agonist ivuxolimab in advanced cancers. Produced via immunoSEQ multiplex PCR; TCRdb's table is partial and in-frame only. The profile shows about 50,000 clones, 93% of them singletons. This clonotype was obtained from an adult with an advanced solid tumor such as melanoma, head and neck, liver or kidney cancer. The chain combines TRBV7-8 with TRBJ2-7; 10 bases fit TRBD1. Source: CD4+ or CD8+ T cells sorted from blood, taken in a trial of the OX40 agonist ivuxolimab. The CDR3 coding sequence is TGTGCCAGCAGCGGCAGGGACAGGGGCTACGAGCAGTACTTC. Translated: CASSGRDRGYEQYF. The full variable domain, its missing parts supplied by reference TRBV7-8 and TRBJ2-7, is GAGVSQSPRYKVAKRGQDVALRCDPISGHVSLFWYQQALGQGPEFLTYFQNEAQLDKSGLPSDRFFAERPEGSVSTLKIQRTQQEDSAVYLCASSGRDRGYEQYFGPGTRLTVT.